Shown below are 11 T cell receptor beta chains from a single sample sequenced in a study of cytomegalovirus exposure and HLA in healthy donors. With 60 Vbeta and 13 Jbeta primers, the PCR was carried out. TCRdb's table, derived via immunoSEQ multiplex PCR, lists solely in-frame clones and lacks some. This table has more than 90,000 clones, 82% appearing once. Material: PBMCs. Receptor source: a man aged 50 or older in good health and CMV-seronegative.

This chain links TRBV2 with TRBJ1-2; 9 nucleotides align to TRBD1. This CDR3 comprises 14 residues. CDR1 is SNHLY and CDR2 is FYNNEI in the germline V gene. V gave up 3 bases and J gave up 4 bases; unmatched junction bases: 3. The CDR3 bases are TGTGCCAGCAGTGAGGACAGGGGAGTCTATGGCTACACCTTC. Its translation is CASSEDRGVYGYTF.

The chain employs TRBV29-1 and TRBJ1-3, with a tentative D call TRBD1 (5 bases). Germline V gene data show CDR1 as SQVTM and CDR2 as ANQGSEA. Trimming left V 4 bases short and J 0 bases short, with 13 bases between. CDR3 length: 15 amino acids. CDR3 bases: TGCAGCGTTGCGGACAACTACTACTCTGGAAACACCATATATTTT. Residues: CSVADNYYSGNTIYF.

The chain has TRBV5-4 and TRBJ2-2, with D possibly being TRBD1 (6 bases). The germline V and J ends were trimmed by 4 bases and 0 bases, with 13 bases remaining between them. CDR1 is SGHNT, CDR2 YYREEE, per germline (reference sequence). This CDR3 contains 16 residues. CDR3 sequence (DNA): TGTGCCAGCAGCCCGGACAGCCGATCGAACACCGGGGAGCTGTTTTTT. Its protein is CASSPDSRSNTGELFF.

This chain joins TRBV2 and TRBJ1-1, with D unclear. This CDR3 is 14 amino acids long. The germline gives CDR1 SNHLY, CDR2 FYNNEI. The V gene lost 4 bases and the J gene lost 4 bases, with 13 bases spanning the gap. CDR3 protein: CASSGPTPGTEAFF. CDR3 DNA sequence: TGTGCCAGCAGTGGCCCCACTCCAGGCACTGAAGCTTTCTTT.

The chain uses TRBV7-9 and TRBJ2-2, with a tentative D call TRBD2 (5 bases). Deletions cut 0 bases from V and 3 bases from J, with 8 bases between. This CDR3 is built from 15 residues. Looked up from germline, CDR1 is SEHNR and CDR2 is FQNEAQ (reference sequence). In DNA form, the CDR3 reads TGTGCCAGCAGCTTAGCCAGCGGCTACACCGGGGAGCTGTTTTTT. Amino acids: CASSLASGYTGELFF.

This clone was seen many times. CDR3 sequence: CASSLSGQGTNTEAFF. In DNA, the CDR3 is TGTGCCAGCAGCTTGTCGGGCCAGGGGACGAACACTGAAGCTTTCTTT. V and J are TRBV5-4 and TRBJ1-1, with D possibly being TRBD1 (6 bases). Germline V gives CDR1 SGHNT, CDR2 YYREEE (reference sequence). V lost 1 base to trimming and J lost 1 base, with 14 bases between them. This CDR3 is built from 16 residues.

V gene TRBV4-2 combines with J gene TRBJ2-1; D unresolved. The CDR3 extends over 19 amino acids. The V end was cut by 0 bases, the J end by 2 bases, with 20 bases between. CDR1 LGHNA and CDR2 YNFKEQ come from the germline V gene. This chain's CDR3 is CASSQDSVPLLGPYNEQFF. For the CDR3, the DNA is TGTGCCAGCAGCCAAGATTCCGTCCCGCTCCTCGGTCCCTACAATGAGCAGTTCTTC.

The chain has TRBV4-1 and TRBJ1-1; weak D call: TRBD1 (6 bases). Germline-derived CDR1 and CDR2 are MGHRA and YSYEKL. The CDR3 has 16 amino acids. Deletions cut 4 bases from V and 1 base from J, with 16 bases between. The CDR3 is CASSPPTEQGNTEAFF. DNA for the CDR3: TGCGCCAGCAGCCCACCGACAGAACAGGGGAACACTGAAGCTTTCTTT.

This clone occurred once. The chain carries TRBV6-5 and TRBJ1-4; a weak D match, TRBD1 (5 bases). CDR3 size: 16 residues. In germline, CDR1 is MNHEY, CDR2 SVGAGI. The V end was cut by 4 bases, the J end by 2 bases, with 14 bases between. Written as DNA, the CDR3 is TGTGCCAGCAGTTTCTCCGGGGGTAGCACTAATGAAAAACTGTTTTTT. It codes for CASSFSGGSTNEKLFF.

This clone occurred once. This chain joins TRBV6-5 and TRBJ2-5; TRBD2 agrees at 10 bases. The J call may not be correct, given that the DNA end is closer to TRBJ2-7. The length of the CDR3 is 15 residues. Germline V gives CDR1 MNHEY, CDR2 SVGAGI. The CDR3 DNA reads TGTGCCAGCAGTATTACTAGCGGGGATTCCTACGAGCAGTACTTC. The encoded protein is CASSITSGDSYEQYF.

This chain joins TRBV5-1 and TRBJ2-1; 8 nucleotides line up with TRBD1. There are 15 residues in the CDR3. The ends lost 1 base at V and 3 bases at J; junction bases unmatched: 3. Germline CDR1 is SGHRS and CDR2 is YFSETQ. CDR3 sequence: CASSLTGGDYNEQFF. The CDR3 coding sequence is TGCGCCAGCAGCTTGACAGGGGGAGACTACAATGAGCAGTTCTTC.